The 28 T cell receptor beta chains presented below share a single source sample, sequenced in a study of cytomegalovirus exposure and HLA in healthy donors. Data came from immunoSEQ multiplex PCR; TCRdb stores just in-frame clones and leaves some out. The top ten hold roughly 1.5% of the sample, which has 180,000 or so clones, more than 75% seen once. Sequenced sample: PBMCs. The receptors shown here come from a woman aged 30 to 39 in good health and CMV-seronegative.

The genes are TRBV9 and TRBJ1-4; no definite D call. Germline CDR1 reads SGDLS; CDR2 reads YYNGEE. This CDR3 region has 16 residues. V was clipped by 4 bases and J by 4 bases, with 17 bases between them. The CDR3 loop reads CASSFSTNSNNEKLFF. The CDR3 DNA reads as TGTGCCAGCAGCTTCTCCACCAACAGTAATAATGAAAAACTGTTTTTT.

The chain links TRBV7-9 to TRBJ2-7, with 7 bases matching TRBD1. With 2 bases clipped from V and 4 bases from J, the junction kept 8 bases outside the gene matches. CDR3 length: 15 residues. Per the germline V gene, CDR1 is SEHNR and CDR2 is FQNEAQ (reference sequence). The CDR3 DNA reads as TGTGCCAGCAGCTTAATTTCTTACAGGGGATACGAGCAGTACTTC. This sequence encodes CASSLISYRGYEQYF.

The rearrangement joins TRBV27 to TRBJ2-1; 9 positions agree with TRBD2. Germline-derived CDR1 and CDR2 are MNHEY and SMNVEV (reference sequence). The CDR3 sequence is 18 residues long. V lost 6 bases and J lost 4; bases outside the gene matches: 16. CDR3 bases: TGTGCCAGCAGGGACGCTACAATTAGCGGGGGTAGATACAATGAGCAGTTCTTC. This sequence encodes CASRDATISGGRYNEQFF.

This sequence joins TRBV25-1 and TRBJ2-1, with 9 bases that match TRBD2. Germline CDR1 is MGHDK and CDR2 is SYGVNS. Germline trimming cut 0 bases from V and 3 bases from J; bases unmatched to any gene: 3. The CDR3 has 16 residues. CDR3: CASSEYELAGYNEQFF. The CDR3 DNA reads TGTGCCAGCAGTGAATATGAACTAGCGGGCTACAATGAGCAGTTCTTC.

This chain joins TRBV30 and TRBJ1-2, with 8 positions matching TRBD1. There are 14 residues in the CDR3. CDR1 and CDR2 from the germline V gene are GTSNPN and SVGIG (reference sequence). The ends lost 5 bases at V and 2 bases at J; junction bases unmatched: 7. The CDR3 DNA is TGTGCCTGGGGGACGGGACAGGAGAACTATGGCTACACCTTC. Encoded protein: CAWGTGQENYGYTF.

The rearrangement uses TRBV5-4 and TRBJ2-5; 7 nucleotides align to TRBD1. Germline V gene sequence: CDR1 SGHNT, CDR2 YYREEE (reference sequence). The length of the CDR3 is 14 residues. Trimming cost V 3 bases and J 5 bases; bases outside gene matches: 7. In DNA, the CDR3 is TGTGCCAGCAGCTCTACAGGGGCCAGGGAGACCCAGTACTTC. Encoded protein: CASSSTGARETQYF. Full variable domain (rest looked up from reference TRBV5-4 and TRBJ2-5): ETGVTQSPTHLIKTRGQQVTLRCSSQSGHNTVSWYQQALGQGPQFIFQYYREEENGRGNFPPRFSGLQFPNYSSELNVNALELDDSALYLCASSSTGARETQYFGPGTRLLVL.

The chain combines TRBV4-2 with TRBJ1-2; D gene ambiguous. V gave up 2 bases and J gave up 6 bases, with 19 bases separating them. Germline lookup yields CDR1 LGHNA and CDR2 YNFKEQ. CDR3 length: 16 residues. The CDR3 nucleotides read TGTGCCAGCAGCCAACCCGAGGACCTAGCTGTTCATGGCTACACCTTC. It yields the protein CASSQPEDLAVHGYTF.

This chain connects TRBV10-3 to TRBJ2-2; 9 nucleotides agree with TRBD2. The germline gives CDR1 ENHRY, CDR2 SYGVKD. V dropped 0 bases and J dropped 3; count of bases not matched to a gene: 11. This CDR3 is 19 amino acids long. For the CDR3, the DNA is TGTGCCATCAGTGAGTCGTGGTCTAGCGGGGCGGTGGACACCGGGGAGCTGTTTTTT. Translation gives CAISESWSSGAVDTGELFF.

The V and J genes are TRBV10-1 and TRBJ2-2; 7 bases align to TRBD1. V was clipped by 8 bases and J by 2 bases; unmatched bases: 5. The CDR3 sequence is 14 residues long. CDR1 is WNHNN, CDR2 SYGVQD, per germline (reference sequence). The CDR3 loop reads CASQGQINTGELFF. CDR3 DNA: TGCGCCAGCCAGGGACAGATCAACACCGGGGAGCTGTTTTTT.

The CDR3 here is CASSQGGSYEQYF. DNA of the CDR3: TGCGCCAGCAGCCAAGGAGGTTCCTACGAGCAGTACTTC. The V call is TRBV4-1, the J call TRBJ2-7; D remains ambiguous. The germline gives CDR1 MGHRA, CDR2 YSYEKL. The CDR3 extends over 13 amino acids. With 1 base removed from V and 1 base from J, the gap between germline ends came to 5 bases.

This clone has only a few counts. The chain carries TRBV19 and TRBJ2-1, with unresolved D. V was pared by 5 bases and J by 6 bases, with 20 bases between. Germline V CDR1 and CDR2: LNHDA, SQIVND (reference sequence). This CDR3 contains 16 residues. The CDR3 region has the DNA TGTGCCAGTAGTGTCCTCCACAACCCGATTGGCAATGAGCAGTTCTTC. It encodes CASSVLHNPIGNEQFF.

The V call is TRBV4-3, the J call TRBJ2-7, with D hard to call. The V end was cut by 9 bases, the J end by 0 bases, with 15 bases between. The CDR3 sequence is 14 residues long. Germline V gives CDR1 LGHNA, CDR2 YSLEER. The CDR3 DNA sequence: TGCGCCAGTGCCCCCCAGGCGAGCTCCTACGAGCAGTACTTC. Translated: CASAPQASSYEQYF.

V gene TRBV2 combines with J gene TRBJ2-1; maybe TRBD1 (5 bases). This CDR3 has 15 amino acids. The germline V gene encodes CDR1 SNHLY and CDR2 FYNNEI. Trimming stripped 5 bases from V and 8 bases from J, with 19 bases between. Here the CDR3 reads CASSILGQSYDEQFF. The CDR3 region has the DNA TGTGCCAGCAGTATTCTGGGGCAATCGTACGATGAGCAGTTCTTC.

The chain uses TRBV4-1 and TRBJ2-3; TRBD2 is a possible D gene (6 bases). Trimming shortened V by 0 bases and J by 4 bases, and 14 bases separated the two germline ends. Per the germline V gene, CDR1 is MGHRA and CDR2 is YSYEKL. CDR3 length equals 16 residues. The CDR3 DNA is TGCGCCAGCAGCCAAGAAGGGACTCCTGGGCCAGATACGCAGTATTTT. This codes for CASSQEGTPGPDTQYF.

The chain has TRBV10-3 and TRBJ1-1; D is uncertain. V lost 7 bases and J lost 5, with 8 bases in between. The CDR3 totals 11 residues. Germline assignment: CDR1 ENHRY and CDR2 SYGVKD. The CDR3 region has the DNA TGTGCCATCATTGACGGTACTGAAGCTTTCTTT. Protein product: CAIIDGTEAFF.

V is TRBV5-1 and J is TRBJ2-3, with TRBD2 identical over 8 bases. This CDR3 spans 15 amino acids. Losses at the gene ends were 2 bases for V and 2 bases for J; bases not matched to a gene: 4. Germline-derived CDR1 and CDR2 are SGHRS and YFSETQ. CDR3 residues: CASSLSGGTTDTQYF. For the CDR3, the DNA is TGCGCCAGCAGCTTATCGGGGGGGACCACAGATACGCAGTATTTT.

The CDR3 reads CASSSLVDNEQFF. As DNA, the CDR3 is TGCGCCAGCAGTTCACTGGTAGACAATGAGCAGTTCTTC. The chain recombines TRBV4-1 with TRBJ2-1; D not resolved. CDR3 length: 13 amino acids. The germline V and J ends were trimmed by 6 bases and 5 bases, with 11 bases remaining between them. CDR1 and CDR2 (germline): MGHRA, YSYEKL.

The V call is TRBV6-6, the J call TRBJ2-1; 7 positions agree with TRBD2. CDR1 is MNHNY and CDR2 is SVGAGI in the germline V gene (reference sequence). The CDR3 loop spans 12 amino acids. With V trimmed by 4 bases and J by 6 bases, 0 bases remained unmatched. The CDR3 coding sequence is TGTGCCAGCAGTTGGGGGGGCAATGAGCAGTTCTTC. The encoded protein is CASSWGGNEQFF.

The gene calls are TRBV7-9 and TRBJ1-1; D perhaps matches TRBD1 (5 bases). The V gene's germline CDR1 is SEHNR and CDR2 FQNEAQ (reference sequence). V was clipped by 5 bases and J by 4 bases, with 17 bases between them. The CDR3 has 15 residues. The CDR3 sequence is CASSLSGLTATEAFF. CDR3 DNA sequence: TGTGCCAGCAGCCTCTCGGGACTGACGGCCACTGAAGCTTTCTTT.

The chain carries TRBV6-5 and TRBJ1-4, with D maybe TRBD1 (5 bases). The CDR3 length is 14 residues. Trimming cost V 2 bases and J 8 bases, with 12 bases left between them. Germline V gene sequence: CDR1 MNHEY, CDR2 SVGAGI. CDR3: CASSYGQGREKLFF. DNA of the CDR3: TGTGCCAGCAGTTACGGTCAGGGAAGGGAAAAACTGTTTTTT.

The chain employs TRBV21-1 and TRBJ2-7; the listed D gene, TRBD1, was not tested against the DNA. TRBV21-1 represents a pseudogene. The CDR3 is 19 residues long. CDR3 residues: CASNIIGRRQGVKSYEQYF. For the CDR3, the DNA is TGTGCCAGCAACATCATCGGTCGGCGACAGGGGGTGAAATCCTACGAGCAGTACTTC.

V and J are TRBV5-1 and TRBJ2-2; 7 bases are shared with TRBD1. The V gene end was trimmed by 6 bases and the J gene end by 4 bases; junction bases not matched to a gene: 6. This CDR3 contains 14 residues. CDR1 is SGHRS and CDR2 is YFSETQ in the germline V gene. CDR3 DNA sequence: TGCGCCAGCAAGGGGACAGAAGTCACCGGGGAGCTGTTTTTT. Translation: CASKGTEVTGELFF.

The chain uses TRBV19 and TRBJ1-2; the D gene is possibly TRBD1 (6 bases). CDR3 size: 13 residues. V was clipped by 4 bases and J by 6 bases, with 12 bases between them. CDR1 is LNHDA and CDR2 is SQIVND in the germline V gene (reference sequence). CDR3: CASSTTGWDGYTF. In DNA, the CDR3 is TGTGCCAGTAGTACAACAGGGTGGGATGGCTACACCTTC.

This chain links TRBV7-8 with TRBJ1-1, with D maybe TRBD1 (6 bases). The CDR3 has 15 residues. Trimming removed 5 bases from V and 0 bases from J, with 13 bases in between. CDR1 and CDR2 from the germline V gene are SGHVS and FQNEAQ. The CDR3, as DNA: TGTGCCAGCAGCGAGTACGGACAGATGAACACTGAAGCTTTCTTT. This translates into CASSEYGQMNTEAFF. Drawing the rest from reference TRBV7-8 and TRBJ1-1, the complete variable domain is GAGVSQSPRYKVAKRGQDVALRCDPISGHVSLFWYQQALGQGPEFLTYFQNEAQLDKSGLPSDRFFAERPEGSVSTLKIQRTQQEDSAVYLCASSEYGQMNTEAFFGQGTRLTVV.

The chain is built from TRBV2 and TRBJ1-2; no reliable D call. CDR1 and CDR2 (germline): SNHLY, FYNNEI. The CDR3 loop spans 12 amino acids. V shed 7 bases and J shed 7 bases, with 13 bases lying between them. The CDR3 DNA reads as TGTGCCAGCAACCAGGAACCAGCTGGCTACACCTTC. Amino acid sequence: CASNQEPAGYTF.

This CDR3 reads CASSGGTGPYEQYF. The CDR3 nucleotides read TGCGCCTCATCAGGTGGGACAGGGCCCTACGAGCAGTACTTC. The chain has TRBV10-1 and TRBJ2-7; 9 positions match TRBD1. With 11 bases clipped from V and 2 bases from J, the junction kept 10 bases outside the gene matches. Germline CDR1 reads WNHNN; CDR2 reads SYGVQD (reference sequence). The CDR3 totals 14 residues.

In regard to this clone: No conserved phenylalanine or tryptophan is present at the end of the CDR3, so a read error is the likely explanation. The limits of the CDR3 on the DNA are not certain, so only TCRdb's listed CDR3 is given. V and J are TRBV11-2 and TRBJ1-2; the D call of TRBD1 is as the table states it, not checked on the DNA. The CDR3 is 12 amino acids long, termini counted. The germline gives CDR1 SGHAT, CDR2 FQNNGV. The CDR3 region is CASSSAGTALLL.

This chain's CDR3 is CASSIRGGWNEQFF. CDR3 nucleotide sequence: TGTGCCAGTAGTATTCGGGGGGGCTGGAATGAGCAGTTCTTC. This chain uses TRBV19 with TRBJ2-1; TRBD2 matches at 8 bases. CDR1 and CDR2 from the germline V gene are LNHDA and SQIVND (reference sequence). Trimming removed 3 bases from V and 7 bases from J; junction bases left unmatched: 5. The CDR3 sequence is 14 residues long.